This passage covers 25 T cell receptor beta chains from one sample sequenced in a study of T cell repertoires in ileal Crohn's disease. Clones were read by immunoSEQ multiplex PCR, and TCRdb kept only the in-frame ones, dropping some. The data hold about 4,700 clones, with around four fifths observed a single time. Sample: ileal tissue. The source of these receptors is an adult with Crohn's disease.

With regard to this clone: Other DNA sequences in the sample encode the same CDR3. The chain combines TRBV15 with TRBJ2-3; 7 nucleotides line up with TRBD1. V gave up 5 bases and J gave up 6 bases; unmatched junction bases: 20. Germline loops: CDR1 LNHNV, CDR2 YYDKDF (reference sequence). The CDR3 has 18 residues. The CDR3 coding sequence is TGTGCCACCAGCCGGCGAAGCCCAACCAGGGGGAGTTTTGATACGCAGTATTTT. It specifies CATSRRSPTRGSFDTQYF.

The chain has TRBV9 and TRBJ2-1, with D possibly TRBD2 on 5 matching bases. The germline V gene encodes CDR1 SGDLS and CDR2 YYNGEE. The CDR3 has 15 amino acids. V dropped 0 bases and J dropped 7 bases, with 14 bases sitting between them. CDR3: CASSVGGTSINEQFF. The DNA of the CDR3 is TGTGCCAGCAGCGTAGGAGGTACTAGTATTAATGAGCAGTTCTTC.

The CDR3: CASAENWNTEAFF. DNA of the CDR3: TGTGCCAGCGCAGAAAATTGGAACACTGAAGCTTTCTTT. The chain recombines TRBV6-1 with TRBJ1-1; no reliable D call. Trimming took 8 bases from V and 1 from J, leaving 11 bases between them. The germline V gene has CDR1 MNHNS and CDR2 SASEGT. The CDR3 spans 13 residues.

This clone was found once. The chain carries TRBV10-3 and TRBJ1-2; 9 nucleotides match TRBD1. With 4 bases clipped from V and 6 bases from J, the junction kept 12 bases outside the gene matches. CDR3 length: 16 amino acids. Per germline, CDR1 ENHRY and CDR2 SYGVKD. CDR3: CAISGRTGDLLDGYTF. CDR3 nucleotide sequence: TGTGCCATCAGTGGCCGGACAGGGGATTTGTTGGATGGCTACACCTTC.

The chain has TRBV18 and TRBJ2-1; 12 positions match TRBD1. The CDR3 consists of 14 residues. Trimming took 3 bases from V and 8 from J; bases not matched to a gene: 2. From germline, CDR1 is KGHSH and CDR2 LQKENI. The CDR3 sequence: CASSPGTGGDEQFF. The CDR3 region has the DNA TGTGCCAGCTCACCCGGGACAGGGGGCGATGAGCAGTTCTTC.

This rearrangement joins TRBV30 to TRBJ1-4, with 9 positions matching TRBD1. The CDR3 is 14 amino acids. Germline values: CDR1 GTSNPN, CDR2 SVGIG (reference sequence). V lost 2 bases and J lost 7; bases outside the gene matches: 5. In nucleotides, the CDR3 is TGTGCCTGGAGTCTGACAGGGGGAAGTGAAAAACTGTTTTTT. It is translated as CAWSLTGGSEKLFF.

The genes are TRBV5-4 and TRBJ2-3, with 10 positions matching TRBD1. CDR1 and CDR2 from the germline V gene are SGHNT and YYREEE (reference sequence). The CDR3 contains 14 residues. V was clipped by 4 bases and J by 4 bases; unmatched bases: 3. The CDR3 sequence: CASSPGQGADTQYF. The DNA for the CDR3 is TGTGCCAGCAGCCCCGGACAGGGGGCAGATACGCAGTATTTT.

The rearrangement joins TRBV4-1 to TRBJ2-2; D is possibly TRBD2 (6 bases). V was clipped by 6 bases and J by 4 bases, with 15 bases between them. The CDR3 runs 15 residues. Germline CDR1 is MGHRA and CDR2 is YSYEKL. CDR3 bases: TGCGCCAGCAGGGGACTCCAAGCCTCCACCGGGGAGCTGTTTTTT. This codes for CASRGLQASTGELFF.

The chain is built from TRBV30 and TRBJ2-4; D not resolved. The V gene lost 2 bases and the J gene lost 0 bases, with 5 bases spanning the gap. The CDR3 covers 13 residues. Germline lookup yields CDR1 GTSNPN and CDR2 SVGIG (reference sequence). CDR3 sequence reads: CAWSNLAKNIQYF. The CDR3 bases are TGTGCCTGGAGTAATCTAGCCAAAAACATTCAGTACTTC.

V and J are TRBV2 and TRBJ2-5, with 10 bases lining up with TRBD2. The V gene end was trimmed by 5 bases and the J gene end by 0 bases; junction bases not matched to a gene: 6. The CDR3 runs to 16 residues. The germline CDR1 and CDR2 sequences are SNHLY and FYNNEI. CDR3 loop: CASSSGTSAYQETQYF. For the CDR3, the DNA is TGTGCCAGCAGTTCCGGGACTAGCGCGTACCAAGAGACCCAGTACTTC.

V is TRBV10-3 and J is TRBJ2-5; 7 positions agree with TRBD2. The DNA end lines up better with TRBJ2-7; the J call may be wrong. CDR3 size: 13 residues. The germline V gene encodes CDR1 ENHRY and CDR2 SYGVKD. The CDR3, as DNA: TGTGCCATCAGAGGGGACTATTCCTACGAGCAGTACTTC. Encoded protein: CAIRGDYSYEQYF.

The V and J genes are TRBV27 and TRBJ1-6; D may be TRBD1 (6 bases). The V and J ends lost 3 bases and 6 bases respectively, with 12 bases between them. Looked up from germline, CDR1 is MNHEY and CDR2 is SMNVEV (reference sequence). This CDR3 is built from 15 residues. The CDR3 DNA reads as TGTGCCAGCAGTTTCGGGACAAGAGGTAATTCACCCCTCCACTTT. Translating gives CASSFGTRGNSPLHF.

This sequence joins TRBV18 and TRBJ1-2; the match to TRBD1 covers 10 bases. The CDR3 length is 15 residues. V lost 3 bases and J lost 3; bases outside the gene matches: 4. Germline V gene lookup returns CDR1 KGHSH and CDR2 LQKENI. The CDR3 spells CASSPRGQGDYGYTF. CDR3 sequence (DNA): TGTGCCAGCTCACCTCGCGGACAGGGGGACTATGGCTACACCTTC.

The J gene is TRBJ1-2, the V gene TRBV5-1; D is possibly TRBD1 (5 bases). From germline, CDR1 is SGHRS and CDR2 YFSETQ. This CDR3 spans 12 amino acids. Deletions cut 4 bases from V and 4 bases from J, with 8 bases between. DNA of the CDR3: TGCGCCAGCAGCACGGACACCTATGGCTACACCTTC. Encoded protein: CASSTDTYGYTF. Based on the CDR3 plus reference TRBV5-1 and TRBJ1-2, the full variable domain is KAGVTQTPRYLIKTRGQQVTLSCSPISGHRSVSWYQQTPGQGLQFLFEYFSETQRNKGNFPGRFSGRQFSNSRSEMNVSTLELGDSALYLCASSTDTYGYTFGSGTRLTVV.

This clone is a singleton in its sample. The CDR3 here is CASSAQLPSYNEQFF. As DNA, the CDR3 is TGCGCCAGCAGTGCACAGTTACCTTCCTACAATGAGCAGTTCTTC. The chain combines TRBV10-1 with TRBJ2-1, with unresolved D. This CDR3 spans 15 amino acids. Germline V CDR1 and CDR2: WNHNN, SYGVQD (reference sequence). Trimming removed 4 bases at V and 1 base at J, with 11 bases between.

The chain joins TRBV2 to TRBJ1-6, with 7 bases matching TRBD1. The CDR3 sequence is 15 residues long. Germline CDR1 and CDR2: SNHLY and FYNNEI. Germline trimming cut 4 bases from V and 5 bases from J; bases unmatched to any gene: 5. CDR3 region: CASSVDRSNNSPLHF. In nucleotides, the CDR3 is TGTGCCAGCAGTGTGGACAGGTCAAATAATTCACCCCTCCACTTT.

The DNA for the CDR3 is TGTGCCAGCAGCCCAGAAGCTTTCTTT. This translates into CASSPEAFF. The rearrangement links TRBV7-9 to TRBJ1-1; D gene uncertain. Germline V lookup: CDR1 SEHNR, CDR2 FQNEAQ (reference sequence). The CDR3 has 9 amino acids. Trimming removed 5 bases at V and 8 bases at J, with 3 bases between.

The V gene is TRBV5-4, the J gene TRBJ2-2; the match to TRBD2 covers 11 bases. CDR1 and CDR2 (germline): SGHNT, YYREEE (reference sequence). V lost 4 bases, J lost 2 bases, and 4 bases stayed unmatched. This CDR3 spans 16 amino acids. CDR3 amino acids: CASSPGLADNTGELFF. CDR3 coding DNA: TGTGCCAGCAGCCCGGGACTAGCGGATAACACCGGGGAGCTGTTTTTT.

The CDR3 region is CSIRTGGAGRAFF. As DNA, the CDR3 is TGCAGCATAAGGACAGGGGGCGCCGGGAGAGCTTTCTTT. The chain joins TRBV29-1 to TRBJ1-1; 11 bases agree with TRBD1. Germline V gene data show CDR1 as SQVTM and CDR2 as ANQGSEA. This CDR3 region has 13 residues. Trimming at V came to 8 bases and at J to 10 bases, leaving 12 bases not matched to a gene.

J is TRBJ1-1 and V is TRBV4-1; D is unclear. CDR1 is MGHRA and CDR2 is YSYEKL in the germline V gene. The CDR3 contains 15 residues. Between the trimmed V and J ends, which lost 0 bases and 6 bases, there was a span of 14 bases. The CDR3 coding sequence is TGCGCCAGCAGCCAAGACAGGCCACCCCAGGCTGAAGCTTTCTTT. Its translation is CASSQDRPPQAEAFF.

This sequence joins TRBV2 and TRBJ2-7, with TRBD2 identical over 9 bases. The CDR3 is 15 amino acids. In germline, CDR1 is SNHLY, CDR2 FYNNEI. The V and J ends lost 6 bases and 7 bases, in that order; junction bases with no gene match: 13. The CDR3 DNA reads TGTGCCAGCAGAATTAGCGGGGGAAGAATAGAGGAGCAGTACTTC. It encodes CASRISGGRIEEQYF.

The chain recombines TRBV5-1 with TRBJ2-1; 16 positions match TRBD2. J gave up 1 base and V 3 bases, and 7 bases lay outside the gene matches. CDR1 and CDR2 (germline): SGHRS, YFSETQ. The CDR3 loop spans 19 amino acids. The CDR3 is CASSSTGTSGGGSYNEQFF. The CDR3 coding sequence is TGCGCCAGCAGCTCGACCGGGACTAGCGGGGGGGGATCCTACAATGAGCAGTTCTTC.

This chain links TRBV7-9 with TRBJ2-4; 7 bases align to TRBD1. CDR3 size: 16 residues. V was clipped by 2 bases and J by 1 base; unmatched bases: 5. CDR1 and CDR2 from the germline V gene are SEHNR and FQNEAQ (reference sequence). This CDR3 reads CASSLQGGIAKNIQYF. As DNA, the CDR3 is TGTGCCAGCAGCTTACAAGGGGGCATCGCCAAAAACATTCAGTACTTC. Drawing the rest from reference TRBV7-9 and TRBJ2-4, the complete variable domain is DTGVSQNPRHKITKRGQNVTFRCDPISEHNRLYWYRQTLGQGPEFLTYFQNEAQLEKSRLLSDRFSAERPKGSFSTLEIQRTEQGDSAMYLCASSLQGGIAKNIQYFGAGTRLSVL.

The rearrangement uses TRBV5-4 and TRBJ1-3; D might be TRBD1 (6 bases). V dropped 2 bases and J dropped 7 bases, with 19 bases sitting between them. CDR3 length equals 16 residues. Germline values: CDR1 SGHNT, CDR2 YYREEE (reference sequence). In nucleotides, the CDR3 is TGTGCCAGCAGCTTACGCAAGGGGACATCCGGGAACACCATATATTTT. It specifies CASSLRKGTSGNTIYF.

The chain has TRBV30 and TRBJ1-6; tentative D call: TRBD1 (5 bases). Trimming stripped 3 bases from V and 9 bases from J, with 15 bases between. Germline V gene data show CDR1 as GTSNPN and CDR2 as SVGIG (reference sequence). The CDR3 has 14 amino acids. The DNA for the CDR3 is TGTGCCTGGAGGTGGACCGCAACAGGTTCACCCCTCCACTTT. This encodes CAWRWTATGSPLHF.